Each of the 22 T cell receptor beta chains below was sequenced from the same sample in a study of T cell responses to AZD1222 COVID-19 vaccine. The data were produced by immunoSEQ multiplex PCR, yet TCRdb's version contains in-frame clones alone and is incomplete. The sample gives roughly 120,000 clones, roughly 91% of which show up once; 4% to 6% is in the top ten. Sequences were derived from peripheral blood, sampled 28 days after the second AZD1222 dose. Receptors were obtained from an adult who received the AZD1222 COVID-19 vaccine.

This sequence joins TRBV7-9 and TRBJ1-2; 8 bases match TRBD1. V was pared by 5 bases and J by 8 bases, with 10 bases of the junction left unmatched. The V gene's germline CDR1 is SEHNR and CDR2 FQNEAQ (reference sequence). The CDR3 is 14 amino acids. CDR3 nucleotide sequence: TGTGCCAGCAGCCCACGACAGGGGAGAGGCGGCTACACCTTC. Translated: CASSPRQGRGGYTF.

J is TRBJ2-3 and V is TRBV4-1; D may be TRBD2 (5 bases). CDR3 length equals 16 residues. Between the trimmed V and J ends, which lost 2 bases and 1 base, there was a span of 13 bases. Germline lookup yields CDR1 MGHRA and CDR2 YSYEKL. The CDR3 DNA sequence: TGCGCCAGCAGCCAAATGCGGGCCCTTGGCACAGATACGCAGTATTTT. This codes for CASSQMRALGTDTQYF.

The gene calls are TRBV6-5 and TRBJ2-7; maybe TRBD2 (6 bases). V was trimmed by 2 bases and J by 3 bases, leaving 17 bases between them. CDR3 length: 16 residues. The germline V gene has CDR1 MNHEY and CDR2 SVGAGI. The CDR3 DNA follows: TGTGCCAGCAGTTACCTACGTGCGGGACGGAACTACGAGCAGTACTTC. Translating it yields CASSYLRAGRNYEQYF.

The J gene is TRBJ1-1, the V gene TRBV29-1; no clear D gene. Trimming removed 6 bases from V and 0 bases from J, with 8 bases in between. The CDR3 extends over 12 amino acids. Germline V gene data show CDR1 as SQVTM and CDR2 as ANQGSEA. CDR3 coding DNA: TGCAGCGTCGCTAGGGTGAACACTGAAGCTTTCTTT. It is translated as CSVARVNTEAFF.

The chain is built from TRBV7-2 and TRBJ1-1, with D unresolved. Germline lookup yields CDR1 SGHTA and CDR2 FQGNSA. The V gene lost 7 bases and the J gene lost 4 bases, with 7 bases spanning the gap. The length of the CDR3 is 11 residues. CDR3 loop: CASMEVTEAFF. The CDR3 DNA reads as TGTGCCAGCATGGAGGTCACTGAAGCTTTCTTT.

V and J are TRBV11-3 and TRBJ2-3; possibly TRBD2 for D (6 bases). The CDR3 contains 15 residues. Germline V lookup: CDR1 SGHNT, CDR2 YENEEA. The V gene lost 1 base and the J gene lost 5 bases, with 13 bases spanning the gap. CDR3 nucleotide sequence: TGTGCCAGCAGCTTAGGCGCCGTCGGGGGAGATACGCAGTATTTT. The encoded protein is CASSLGAVGGDTQYF.

The V call is TRBV6-2 or TRBV6-3, the J call TRBJ1-2, with TRBD1 matching 7 bases. CDR1 is MNHEY, CDR2 SVGEGT, per germline. The length of the CDR3 is 15 residues. J was trimmed by 1 base and V by 4 bases; bases with no gene match: 6. CDR3 nucleotides: TGTGCCAGCAGTTCCATCGGGACAGATAACTATGGCTACACCTTC. Residues: CASSSIGTDNYGYTF.

The rearrangement joins TRBV7-8 to TRBJ2-5, with D uncertain. The CDR3 sequence is 15 residues long. Germline lookup yields CDR1 SGHVS and CDR2 FQNEAQ. V lost 2 bases and J 2 bases, leaving 12 bases between the germline ends. The CDR3 sequence: CASSLRLAKQETQYF. The CDR3 nucleotides read TGTGCCAGCAGCTTAAGACTGGCAAAGCAAGAGACCCAGTACTTC.

The V gene is TRBV3-1 (or the pseudogene TRBV3-2), the J gene TRBJ2-7, with D tentatively TRBD1 (5 bases). Germline CDR1 is LGHDT and CDR2 is YNNKEL (reference sequence). V dropped 6 bases and J dropped 7 bases, with 10 bases sitting between them. The CDR3 runs 11 residues. The CDR3 DNA reads as TGTGCCAGCAGGCTCCGGACAGAGCAGTACTTC. Protein: CASRLRTEQYF.

The chain links TRBV6-6 to TRBJ2-5; weak D call: TRBD1 (5 bases). Trimming removed 0 bases from V and 4 bases from J, with 12 bases in between. Germline V gene lookup returns CDR1 MNHNY and CDR2 SVGAGI (reference sequence). There are 15 residues in the CDR3. CDR3 sequence reads: CASSYSKGVIETQYF. CDR3 DNA: TGTGCCAGCAGTTACTCGAAAGGGGTGATAGAGACCCAGTACTTC.

The rearrangement joins TRBV19 to TRBJ1-3; D ambiguous. The germline V gene has CDR1 LNHDA and CDR2 SQIVND (reference sequence). This CDR3 region has 14 residues. V shed 2 bases and J shed 2 bases, with 7 bases lying between them. CDR3 DNA: TGTGCCAGTAGTATACAGTCGGCTGGAAACACCATATATTTT. Its translation: CASSIQSAGNTIYF. The variable domain in full, with the rest retrieved from reference TRBV19 and TRBJ1-3, is DGGITQSPKYLFRKEGQNVTLSCEQNLNHDAMYWYRQDPGQGLRLIYYSQIVNDFQKGDIAEGYSVSREKKESFPLTVTSAQKNPTAFYLCASSIQSAGNTIYFGEGSWLTVV.

J is TRBJ1-2 and V is TRBV19, with 9 bases identical to TRBD1. This CDR3 contains 13 residues. Germline CDR1 reads LNHDA; CDR2 reads SQIVND (reference sequence). Trimming took 10 bases from V and 3 from J; bases not matched to a gene: 6. CDR3 DNA sequence: TGTGCCACGGAGGGACAGGGAGACTATGGCTACACCTTC. This encodes CATEGQGDYGYTF.

This rearrangement joins TRBV28 to TRBJ1-5; 7 bases are a match to TRBD1. Per the germline V gene, CDR1 is MDHEN and CDR2 is SYDVKM. CDR3 length: 15 amino acids. V dropped 6 bases and J dropped 5; count of bases not matched to a gene: 10. CDR3 loop: CASRRTGTVHQPQHF. CDR3 sequence (DNA): TGTGCCAGCAGACGGACCGGGACAGTCCATCAGCCCCAGCATTTT.

The chain employs TRBV6-5 and TRBJ1-1; D uncertain. V was cut by 6 bases and J by 0 bases, with 11 bases left in between. The CDR3 is 14 amino acids. Germline V gene lookup returns CDR1 MNHEY and CDR2 SVGAGI. The DNA for the CDR3 is TGTGCCAGCAGCATTCGATGGGTGAACACTGAAGCTTTCTTT. Translated: CASSIRWVNTEAFF.

This chain joins TRBV5-1 and TRBJ2-5; TRBD2 aligns across 11 bases. J gave up 4 bases and V 4 bases, and 9 bases lay outside the gene matches. CDR1 is SGHRS, CDR2 YFSETQ, per germline. This CDR3 is built from 16 residues. The CDR3 spells CASSPSTSGIGETQYF. In nucleotides, the CDR3 is TGCGCCAGCAGCCCCTCGACTAGCGGGATTGGAGAGACCCAGTACTTC.

The J gene is TRBJ1-1, the V gene TRBV7-2, with 7 bases lining up with TRBD1. CDR1 and CDR2 from the germline V gene are SGHTA and FQGNSA. V was pared by 5 bases and J by 0 bases, with 12 bases of the junction left unmatched. CDR3 length: 17 amino acids. CDR3 amino acids: CASSPRLPGQLNTEAFF. In DNA form, the CDR3 reads TGTGCCAGCAGCCCCCGGCTCCCGGGACAGTTGAACACTGAAGCTTTCTTT.

This chain links TRBV27 with TRBJ1-1, with 10 bases aligning to TRBD1. This CDR3 is 14 amino acids long. Trimming cost V 4 bases and J 8 bases; bases outside gene matches: 7. Germline-derived CDR1 and CDR2 are MNHEY and SMNVEV (reference sequence). The CDR3 loop reads CASSSPGQGKEAFF. The CDR3 DNA reads as TGTGCCAGCAGTTCCCCGGGACAGGGGAAGGAAGCTTTCTTT.

This chain connects TRBV18 to TRBJ1-1; D is unclear. The CDR3 sequence is 17 residues long. The V gene's germline CDR1 is KGHSH and CDR2 LQKENI. Trimming shortened V by 1 base and J by 0 bases, and 15 bases separated the two germline ends. The chain's CDR3 is CASSPLEQTLMNTEAFF. CDR3 coding DNA: TGTGCCAGCTCACCACTTGAACAGACCCTCATGAACACTGAAGCTTTCTTT.

This chain links TRBV5-1 with TRBJ1-1; a possible D gene is TRBD1 (5 bases). The germline V gene encodes CDR1 SGHRS and CDR2 YFSETQ. The length of the CDR3 is 13 residues. The V end was cut by 4 bases, the J end by 0 bases, with 7 bases between. Here the CDR3 DNA reads TGCGCCAGCAGCCGGGACCTGAACACTGAAGCTTTCTTT. Its protein product is CASSRDLNTEAFF.

The CDR3 nucleotides are TGTGCCAGCAGCCAGGGACAGGGTGACTACGAGCAGTACTTC. Translation: CASSQGQGDYEQYF. The V and J genes are TRBV9 and TRBJ2-7; 9 nucleotides line up with TRBD1. Germline assignment: CDR1 SGDLS and CDR2 YYNGEE. V shed 4 bases, J shed 3 bases, and the junction held 5 bases outside the gene matches. This CDR3 is 14 amino acids long. Filled out from reference TRBV9 and TRBJ2-7, the complete variable domain reads DSGVTQTPKHLITATGQRVTLRCSPRSGDLSVYWYQQSLDQGLQFLIQYYNGEERAKGNILERFSAQQFPDLHSELNLSSLELGDSALYFCASSQGQGDYEQYFGPGTRLTVT.

The V gene is TRBV7-9, the J gene TRBJ1-1, with D possibly matching TRBD1 (5 bases). CDR1 is SEHNR and CDR2 is FQNEAQ in the germline V gene (reference sequence). V dropped 5 bases and J dropped 7 bases, with 17 bases sitting between them. The length of the CDR3 is 14 residues. CDR3 loop: CASSPGPRVNEAFF. The CDR3 DNA reads TGTGCCAGCAGCCCTGGGCCCAGGGTCAATGAAGCTTTCTTT.

This clone has a handful of counts. This sample includes further DNA sequences coding for the same CDR3. V is TRBV9 and J is TRBJ1-1; 7 bases agree with TRBD1. This CDR3 has 14 amino acids. The germline V gene encodes CDR1 SGDLS and CDR2 YYNGEE. Trimming removed 3 bases from V and 5 bases from J; junction bases left unmatched: 7. In nucleotides, the CDR3 is TGTGCCAGCAGCGCCAGACAGGGAGGGACTGAAGCTTTCTTT. Amino acids: CASSARQGGTEAFF.